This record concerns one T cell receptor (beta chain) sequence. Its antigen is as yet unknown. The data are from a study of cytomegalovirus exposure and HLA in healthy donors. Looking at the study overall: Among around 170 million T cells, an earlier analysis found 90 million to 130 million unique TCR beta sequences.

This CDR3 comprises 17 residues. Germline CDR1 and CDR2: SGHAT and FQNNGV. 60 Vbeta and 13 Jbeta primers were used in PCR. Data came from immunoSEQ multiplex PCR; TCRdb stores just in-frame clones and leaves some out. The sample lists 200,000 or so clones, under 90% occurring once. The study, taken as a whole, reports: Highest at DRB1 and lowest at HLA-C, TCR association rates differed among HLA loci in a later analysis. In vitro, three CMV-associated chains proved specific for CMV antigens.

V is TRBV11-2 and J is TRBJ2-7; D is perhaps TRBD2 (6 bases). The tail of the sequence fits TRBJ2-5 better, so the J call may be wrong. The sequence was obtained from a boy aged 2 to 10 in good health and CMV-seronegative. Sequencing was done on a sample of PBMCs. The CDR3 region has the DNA TGTGCCAGCAGCTTAGAAAACACGGACTACCTTTTTAGGACCCAGTACTTC. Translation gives CASSLENTDYLFRTQYF.